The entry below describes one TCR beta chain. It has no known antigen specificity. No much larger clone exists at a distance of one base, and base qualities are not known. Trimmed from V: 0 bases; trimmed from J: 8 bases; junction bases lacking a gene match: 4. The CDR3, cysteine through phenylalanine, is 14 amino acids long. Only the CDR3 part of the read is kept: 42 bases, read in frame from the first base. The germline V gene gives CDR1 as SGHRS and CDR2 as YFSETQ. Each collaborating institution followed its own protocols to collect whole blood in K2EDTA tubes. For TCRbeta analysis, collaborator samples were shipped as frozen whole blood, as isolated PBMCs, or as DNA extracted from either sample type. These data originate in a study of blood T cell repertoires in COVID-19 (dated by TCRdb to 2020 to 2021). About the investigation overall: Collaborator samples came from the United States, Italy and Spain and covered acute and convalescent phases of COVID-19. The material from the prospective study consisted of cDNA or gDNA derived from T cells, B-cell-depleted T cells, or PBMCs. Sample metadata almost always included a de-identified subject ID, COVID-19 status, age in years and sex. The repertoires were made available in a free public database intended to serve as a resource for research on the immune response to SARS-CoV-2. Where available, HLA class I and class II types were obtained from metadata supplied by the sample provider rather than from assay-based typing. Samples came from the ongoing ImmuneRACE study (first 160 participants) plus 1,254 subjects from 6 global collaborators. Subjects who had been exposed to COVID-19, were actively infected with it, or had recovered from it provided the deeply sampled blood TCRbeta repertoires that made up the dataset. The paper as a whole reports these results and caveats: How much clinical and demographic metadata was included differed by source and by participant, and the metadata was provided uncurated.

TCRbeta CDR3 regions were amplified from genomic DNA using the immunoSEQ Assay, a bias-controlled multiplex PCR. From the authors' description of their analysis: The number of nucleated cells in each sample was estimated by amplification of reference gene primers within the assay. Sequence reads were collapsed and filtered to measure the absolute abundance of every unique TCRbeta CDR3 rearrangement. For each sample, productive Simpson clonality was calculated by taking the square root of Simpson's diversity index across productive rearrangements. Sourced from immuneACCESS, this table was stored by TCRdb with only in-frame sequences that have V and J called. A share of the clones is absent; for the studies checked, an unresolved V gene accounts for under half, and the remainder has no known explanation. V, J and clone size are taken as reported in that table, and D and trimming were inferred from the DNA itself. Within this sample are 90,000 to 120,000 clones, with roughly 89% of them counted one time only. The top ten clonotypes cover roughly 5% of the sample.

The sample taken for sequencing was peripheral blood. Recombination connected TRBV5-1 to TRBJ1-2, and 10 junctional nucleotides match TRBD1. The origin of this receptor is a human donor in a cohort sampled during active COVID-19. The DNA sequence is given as TGCGCCAGCAGCTTGGGACAGGGGGCGCAGGGCTACACCTTC. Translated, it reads CASSLGQGAQGYTF.